The entry below describes one T cell receptor (beta chain). These data come from a study of T cell responses to AZD1222 COVID-19 vaccine. CDR3 size: 14 residues. V was cut by 2 bases and J by 4 bases, with 12 bases left in between. In germline, CDR1 is SQVTM, CDR2 ANQGSEA. Assay used: immunoSEQ multiplex PCR; TCRdb lists only in-frame clones, some missing. The sample consists of roughly 140,000 clones, approximately 86% of them appearing once. This TCR derives from an adult in good health. Specimen: peripheral blood, collected on day 0 of AZD1222 vaccination. The J gene is TRBJ2-1, the V gene TRBV29-1, with D unclear. DNA of the CDR3: TGCAGCGTTGAATACCCTCCACCTTACAATGAGCAGTTCTTC. It encodes CSVEYPPPYNEQFF.